This entry lists 29 T cell receptor beta chains sequenced from one sample in a study of cytomegalovirus exposure and HLA in healthy donors. The PCR had 60 Vbeta and 13 Jbeta primers. Profiled with immunoSEQ multiplex PCR; TCRdb holds only in-frame clones, not every one. This table holds approximately 100,000 clones, 81% found once. The sequenced sample consisted of PBMCs. The receptors shown here come from a man aged 35 to 55 in good health and CMV-seronegative.

The V and J genes are TRBV4-1 and TRBJ1-4; tentative D call: TRBD1 (6 bases). The germline V gene encodes CDR1 MGHRA and CDR2 YSYEKL. CDR3 length: 15 residues. V lost 4 bases, J lost 0 bases, and 9 bases lay in between. The CDR3 region has the DNA TGCGCCAGCAGCCTAAACAGGGCAACTAATGAAAAACTGTTTTTT. It translates to CASSLNRATNEKLFF.

V usage is TRBV7-2 and J usage is TRBJ1-1; unclear D gene. V lost 5 bases to trimming and J lost 1 base, with 8 bases between them. This CDR3 has 13 residues. Germline assignment: CDR1 SGHTA and CDR2 FQGNSA. The CDR3 reads CASSRRGNTEAFF. The CDR3, as DNA: TGTGCCAGCAGCCGACGGGGGAACACTGAAGCTTTCTTT.

The CDR3, as DNA: TGCGCCAGCAGCTTGGAAGGGGGCGGGGAGCTGTTTTTT. This translates into CASSLEGGGELFF. This chain joins TRBV5-1 and TRBJ2-2, with D possibly being TRBD1 (6 bases). The V end was cut by 0 bases, the J end by 7 bases, with 7 bases between. The CDR3 is made up of 13 amino acids. CDR1 SGHRS and CDR2 YFSETQ come from the germline V gene.

This clone was seen just once. This chain links TRBV6-1 with TRBJ2-1, with D unclear. There are 14 residues in the CDR3. V was shortened by 6 bases and J by 0 bases, with 9 bases between the two germline ends. Germline V gene lookup returns CDR1 MNHNS and CDR2 SASEGT. The CDR3 nucleotides read TGTGCCAGCAGGAGAGGAAGCTCCTACAATGAGCAGTTCTTC. Translating gives CASRRGSSYNEQFF.

V is TRBV5-1 and J is TRBJ1-6; D unresolved. CDR1 and CDR2 (germline): SGHRS, YFSETQ. CDR3 length: 17 residues. Deletions cut 4 bases from V and 6 bases from J, with 20 bases between. CDR3 residues: CASSPTAATKANSPLHF. DNA for the CDR3: TGCGCCAGCAGCCCTACCGCGGCCACAAAAGCTAATTCACCCCTCCACTTT.

The rearrangement uses TRBV6-5 and TRBJ1-2; the D is unclear. The germline CDR1 and CDR2 sequences are MNHEY and SVGAGI. Trimming left V 4 bases short and J 3 bases short, with 6 bases between. The CDR3 sequence is 12 residues long. In DNA form, the CDR3 reads TGTGCCAGCAGTTCTCGGGACTATGGCTACACCTTC. Residues: CASSSRDYGYTF.

The chain has TRBV4-2 and TRBJ2-5, with TRBD2 identical over 14 bases. The V segment lost 4 bases and the J segment 1 base; nucleotides outside the gene matches: 5. This CDR3 is built from 17 residues. Per the germline V gene, CDR1 is LGHNA and CDR2 is YNFKEQ. The CDR3 region has the DNA TGTGCCAGCAGCCGAGGGACTAGCGGGGGCCGCCAAGAGACCCAGTACTTC. Translation gives CASSRGTSGGRQETQYF.

This chain joins TRBV10-3 and TRBJ2-7; tentatively, D is TRBD2 (5 bases). The CDR3 is made up of 12 amino acids. The germline V and J ends were trimmed by 5 bases and 3 bases, with 8 bases remaining between them. Looked up from germline, CDR1 is ENHRY and CDR2 is SYGVKD. The CDR3 spells CAISTGDYEQYF. CDR3 nucleotide sequence: TGTGCCATCAGTACCGGGGACTACGAGCAGTACTTC.

In this sample, this clone turned up once. This chain uses TRBV5-6 with TRBJ1-6; D not resolved. The CDR3 loop spans 14 amino acids. Germline loops: CDR1 SGHDT, CDR2 YYEEEE. Trimming took 4 bases from V and 5 from J, leaving 10 bases between them. DNA for the CDR3: TGTGCCAGCAGCGGAACAGCGGATAATTCACCCCTCCACTTT. Translating it yields CASSGTADNSPLHF.

The V and J genes are TRBV19 and TRBJ1-4, with 7 bases aligning to TRBD1. The CDR3 is 15 amino acids. Germline V CDR1 and CDR2: LNHDA, SQIVND (reference sequence). V dropped 8 bases and J dropped 5; count of bases not matched to a gene: 11. This CDR3 is CASASRDRTNEKLFF. As DNA, the CDR3 is TGTGCCAGTGCGTCCCGGGACAGAACAAATGAAAAACTGTTTTTT.

This clone was counted only a few times. The chain couples TRBV19 to TRBJ2-5; 12 bases align to TRBD2. The DNA end favors TRBJ2-7, so the J call may be wrong. Germline V gene lookup returns CDR1 LNHDA and CDR2 SQIVND (reference sequence). This CDR3 region has 15 residues. The CDR3 region has the DNA TGTGCCAGTAGCCTCGGACTAGCGGGGACCTACGAGCAGTACTTC. This codes for CASSLGLAGTYEQYF.

The chain uses TRBV27 and TRBJ1-4; D is undetermined. V dropped 6 bases and J dropped 0 bases, with 11 bases sitting between them. The CDR3 spans 15 residues. The germline gives CDR1 MNHEY, CDR2 SMNVEV (reference sequence). The CDR3 DNA reads TGTGCCAGCAGCGCCCGCAGAACAACTAATGAAAAACTGTTTTTT. Translation gives CASSARRTTNEKLFF.

The V and J genes are TRBV5-8 and TRBJ2-5; 10 positions agree with TRBD1. The J call may be incorrect, as the DNA end agrees better with TRBJ2-7. The CDR3 is 15 residues long. Germline lookup yields CDR1 SGHTS and CDR2 YDEGEE. The CDR3 reads CASSLFRTGGYEQYF. CDR3 nucleotides: TGTGCCAGCAGCTTGTTCAGGACAGGGGGCTACGAGCAGTACTTC.

The J gene is TRBJ2-1, the V gene TRBV29-1; D remains ambiguous. Germline V gene sequence: CDR1 SQVTM, CDR2 ANQGSEA. Trimming cost V 6 bases and J 8 bases, with 14 bases left between them. This CDR3 is built from 12 residues. CDR3 coding DNA: TGCAGCGTGGATACGGTAGGAGATGAGCAGTTCTTC. This gives the protein CSVDTVGDEQFF.

V and J are TRBV12-5 and TRBJ1-2, with TRBD1 matching 9 bases. The CDR3 is 15 amino acids. J lost 6 bases, V lost 6 bases, and 11 bases had no gene match. From germline, CDR1 is LGHNT and CDR2 FRNRAP. The CDR3 protein is CASGDGTGTSHGYTF. The DNA of the CDR3 is TGTGCTAGTGGAGATGGGACAGGGACCAGCCATGGCTACACCTTC.

The chain uses TRBV4-1 and TRBJ2-3; the D gene is possibly TRBD2 (6 bases). This CDR3 comprises 14 residues. Germline V gene data show CDR1 as MGHRA and CDR2 as YSYEKL. Trimming shortened V by 0 bases and J by 6 bases, and 10 bases separated the two germline ends. CDR3 coding DNA: TGCGCCAGCAGCCAAGATCTCCGGGAGGATACGCAGTATTTT. Its protein is CASSQDLREDTQYF.

This clone was seen a single time. The rearrangement links TRBV19 to TRBJ1-2; TRBD1 matches 9 bases. The CDR3 contains 16 residues. Germline V gene lookup returns CDR1 LNHDA and CDR2 SQIVND (reference sequence). The V segment lost 6 bases and the J segment 6 bases; nucleotides outside the gene matches: 14. The CDR3 nucleotides read TGTGCCAGTAGAGAGCATGTGGGGACAGGGATCGATGGCTACACCTTC. Translated: CASREHVGTGIDGYTF.

The CDR3 reads CASRLRGITGELFF. CDR3 nucleotides: TGTGCCAGCCGGTTACGGGGGATCACCGGGGAGCTGTTTTTT. This chain links TRBV2 with TRBJ2-2; possibly TRBD2 for D (6 bases). Germline CDR1 is SNHLY and CDR2 is FYNNEI. This CDR3 contains 14 residues. V lost 8 bases and J 4 bases, leaving 14 bases between the germline ends.

V usage is TRBV29-1 and J usage is TRBJ2-7; D possibly corresponds to TRBD2 (7 bases). This CDR3 is 13 amino acids long. Germline CDR1 reads SQVTM; CDR2 reads ANQGSEA. Trimming pared 4 bases from V and 1 base from J, leaving 11 bases between. CDR3 region: CSVAGGLSYEQYF. CDR3 coding DNA: TGCAGCGTTGCGGGGGGCTTGTCCTACGAGCAGTACTTC.

The chain joins TRBV6-1 to TRBJ1-4; 7 bases map to TRBD1. This CDR3 region has 15 residues. From germline, CDR1 is MNHNS and CDR2 SASEGT. Losses at the gene ends were 1 base for V and 5 bases for J; bases not matched to a gene: 4. The CDR3 sequence is CASSEGQGGNEKLFF. CDR3 nucleotides: TGTGCCAGCAGTGAAGGACAGGGCGGGAATGAAAAACTGTTTTTT.

The chain couples TRBV6-1 to TRBJ1-1, with D unresolved. There are 15 residues in the CDR3. CDR1 and CDR2 from the germline V gene are MNHNS and SASEGT. V was cut by 0 bases and J by 1 base, with 9 bases left in between. The CDR3 DNA sequence: TGTGCCAGCAGTGAAGCGTTTATAGCGAACACTGAAGCTTTCTTT. This translates into CASSEAFIANTEAFF.

The rearrangement joins TRBV4-3 to TRBJ2-1; D uncertain. Trimming shortened V by 0 bases and J by 9 bases, and 15 bases separated the two germline ends. The germline V gene has CDR1 LGHNA and CDR2 YSLEER. The CDR3 length is 15 residues. For the CDR3, the DNA is TGCGCCAGCAGCCAAGATTTCGAGAGCGCCGTTGAGCAGTTCTTC. It encodes CASSQDFESAVEQFF.

The V call is TRBV6-5, the J call TRBJ2-2; D might be TRBD1 (5 bases). V was cut by 6 bases and J by 1 base, with 9 bases left in between. This CDR3 has 14 amino acids. Germline V lookup: CDR1 MNHEY, CDR2 SVGAGI. The CDR3: CASSLGQNTGELFF. In nucleotides, the CDR3 is TGTGCCAGCAGCTTAGGACAGAACACCGGGGAGCTGTTTTTT.

The chain couples TRBV28 to TRBJ1-4; D unresolved. Between the trimmed V and J ends, which lost 8 bases and 7 bases, there was a span of 14 bases. CDR1 is MDHEN, CDR2 SYDVKM, per germline. The CDR3 extends over 13 amino acids. The CDR3 protein is CASGAPRGEKLFF. CDR3 nucleotide sequence: TGTGCCAGCGGTGCTCCCCGGGGTGAAAAACTGTTTTTT.

The CDR3 protein is CASSAPRTSGGATDTQYF. The CDR3 DNA reads as TGTGCCAGCAGCGCCCCCAGGACTAGCGGGGGGGCTACAGATACGCAGTATTTT. The V gene is TRBV9, the J gene TRBJ2-3, with 15 positions matching TRBD2. After removal of 3 bases from V and 3 bases from J, the junction contained 8 bases not matched to a gene. This CDR3 spans 18 amino acids. From germline, CDR1 is SGDLS and CDR2 YYNGEE.

The chain joins TRBV2 to TRBJ1-3, with unresolved D. Deletions cut 8 bases from V and 4 bases from J, with 6 bases between. Germline CDR1 SNHLY, CDR2 FYNNEI. CDR3 length: 11 residues. The CDR3 nucleotides read TGTGCCAGCCAGGCCGGAAACACCATATATTTT. This translates into CASQAGNTIYF.

The chain combines TRBV5-1 with TRBJ2-5; TRBD2 matches at 11 bases. This CDR3 spans 13 amino acids. Trimming removed 7 bases from V and 6 bases from J; junction bases left unmatched: 5. Germline-derived CDR1 and CDR2 are SGHRS and YFSETQ. CDR3 coding DNA: TGCGCCAGCGATAGCGGGGGGGAGAAGACCCAGTACTTC. It specifies CASDSGGEKTQYF.

The chain combines TRBV6-5 with TRBJ1-2; D perhaps matches TRBD1 (5 bases). Germline V gene lookup returns CDR1 MNHEY and CDR2 SVGAGI. The CDR3 contains 15 residues. V was pared by 4 bases and J by 4 bases, with 16 bases between. The CDR3 nucleotides read TGTGCCAGCAGTTTCGAGGCCGGGGGAAGCTATGGCTACACCTTC. This encodes CASSFEAGGSYGYTF.

This clone occurred a few times. The CDR3 DNA sequence: TGTGCCAGCAGTTACTCCGGGGGTGAGCAGTTCTTC. Protein sequence: CASSYSGGEQFF. This chain connects TRBV6-5 to TRBJ2-1, with a tentative D call TRBD2 (6 bases). Per germline, CDR1 MNHEY and CDR2 SVGAGI. Trimming removed 0 bases from V and 9 bases from J, with 6 bases in between. The CDR3 is made up of 12 amino acids.